Reported below is one T cell receptor beta chain. This record belongs to a study of blood T cell repertoires in COVID-19. The germline V and J ends were trimmed by 3 bases and 2 bases, with 7 bases remaining between them. This CDR3 spans 13 amino acids. Germline CDR1 reads MDHEN; CDR2 reads SYDVKM. Study processing details: The assay estimated nucleated cells by amplifying reference gene primers. TCRdb's table, derived via immunoSEQ multiplex PCR, lists solely in-frame clones and lacks some. V and J calls and clone size come straight from that table; D and trimming were deduced from the DNA. In the table there are 250,000 or so clones, 80% to 90% of which are singletons. Recovered participants had two consecutive negative NP/OP PCR tests, healthcare professional clearance, or symptom resolution.

The sample consisted of PBMCs or T cells enriched from blood (not recorded which). The V and J genes are TRBV28 and TRBJ1-1; no clear D. The origin of this receptor is a woman between 45 and 60 years old who had recovered from COVID-19. CDR3 DNA: TGTGCCAGCAGTTTTTCCCTTAACACTGAAGCTTTCTTT. Its protein is CASSFSLNTEAFF.